This note documents a single T cell receptor (beta chain) sequence. With V trimmed by 2 bases and J by 4 bases, 4 bases remained unmatched. The CDR3 is 17 amino acids. Germline CDR1 reads KGHSH; CDR2 reads LQKENI. The data are from a study of cytomegalovirus exposure and HLA in healthy donors. The study ran its PCR with 60 Vbeta and 13 Jbeta primers. Profiling relied on immunoSEQ multiplex PCR, and the TCRdb table lists in-frame clones only, not all of them. The table shows approximately 140,000 clones, with 73% occurring only once. This chain links TRBV18 with TRBJ2-3; TRBD2 matches at 15 bases. The clonotype comes from a woman between 35 and 50 years old in good health and CMV-seronegative. The specimen was PBMCs. In DNA, the CDR3 is TGTGCCAGCTCACCAGGACTAGCGGGGGGGCTAGCAGATACGCAGTATTTT. It is translated as CASSPGLAGGLADTQYF.